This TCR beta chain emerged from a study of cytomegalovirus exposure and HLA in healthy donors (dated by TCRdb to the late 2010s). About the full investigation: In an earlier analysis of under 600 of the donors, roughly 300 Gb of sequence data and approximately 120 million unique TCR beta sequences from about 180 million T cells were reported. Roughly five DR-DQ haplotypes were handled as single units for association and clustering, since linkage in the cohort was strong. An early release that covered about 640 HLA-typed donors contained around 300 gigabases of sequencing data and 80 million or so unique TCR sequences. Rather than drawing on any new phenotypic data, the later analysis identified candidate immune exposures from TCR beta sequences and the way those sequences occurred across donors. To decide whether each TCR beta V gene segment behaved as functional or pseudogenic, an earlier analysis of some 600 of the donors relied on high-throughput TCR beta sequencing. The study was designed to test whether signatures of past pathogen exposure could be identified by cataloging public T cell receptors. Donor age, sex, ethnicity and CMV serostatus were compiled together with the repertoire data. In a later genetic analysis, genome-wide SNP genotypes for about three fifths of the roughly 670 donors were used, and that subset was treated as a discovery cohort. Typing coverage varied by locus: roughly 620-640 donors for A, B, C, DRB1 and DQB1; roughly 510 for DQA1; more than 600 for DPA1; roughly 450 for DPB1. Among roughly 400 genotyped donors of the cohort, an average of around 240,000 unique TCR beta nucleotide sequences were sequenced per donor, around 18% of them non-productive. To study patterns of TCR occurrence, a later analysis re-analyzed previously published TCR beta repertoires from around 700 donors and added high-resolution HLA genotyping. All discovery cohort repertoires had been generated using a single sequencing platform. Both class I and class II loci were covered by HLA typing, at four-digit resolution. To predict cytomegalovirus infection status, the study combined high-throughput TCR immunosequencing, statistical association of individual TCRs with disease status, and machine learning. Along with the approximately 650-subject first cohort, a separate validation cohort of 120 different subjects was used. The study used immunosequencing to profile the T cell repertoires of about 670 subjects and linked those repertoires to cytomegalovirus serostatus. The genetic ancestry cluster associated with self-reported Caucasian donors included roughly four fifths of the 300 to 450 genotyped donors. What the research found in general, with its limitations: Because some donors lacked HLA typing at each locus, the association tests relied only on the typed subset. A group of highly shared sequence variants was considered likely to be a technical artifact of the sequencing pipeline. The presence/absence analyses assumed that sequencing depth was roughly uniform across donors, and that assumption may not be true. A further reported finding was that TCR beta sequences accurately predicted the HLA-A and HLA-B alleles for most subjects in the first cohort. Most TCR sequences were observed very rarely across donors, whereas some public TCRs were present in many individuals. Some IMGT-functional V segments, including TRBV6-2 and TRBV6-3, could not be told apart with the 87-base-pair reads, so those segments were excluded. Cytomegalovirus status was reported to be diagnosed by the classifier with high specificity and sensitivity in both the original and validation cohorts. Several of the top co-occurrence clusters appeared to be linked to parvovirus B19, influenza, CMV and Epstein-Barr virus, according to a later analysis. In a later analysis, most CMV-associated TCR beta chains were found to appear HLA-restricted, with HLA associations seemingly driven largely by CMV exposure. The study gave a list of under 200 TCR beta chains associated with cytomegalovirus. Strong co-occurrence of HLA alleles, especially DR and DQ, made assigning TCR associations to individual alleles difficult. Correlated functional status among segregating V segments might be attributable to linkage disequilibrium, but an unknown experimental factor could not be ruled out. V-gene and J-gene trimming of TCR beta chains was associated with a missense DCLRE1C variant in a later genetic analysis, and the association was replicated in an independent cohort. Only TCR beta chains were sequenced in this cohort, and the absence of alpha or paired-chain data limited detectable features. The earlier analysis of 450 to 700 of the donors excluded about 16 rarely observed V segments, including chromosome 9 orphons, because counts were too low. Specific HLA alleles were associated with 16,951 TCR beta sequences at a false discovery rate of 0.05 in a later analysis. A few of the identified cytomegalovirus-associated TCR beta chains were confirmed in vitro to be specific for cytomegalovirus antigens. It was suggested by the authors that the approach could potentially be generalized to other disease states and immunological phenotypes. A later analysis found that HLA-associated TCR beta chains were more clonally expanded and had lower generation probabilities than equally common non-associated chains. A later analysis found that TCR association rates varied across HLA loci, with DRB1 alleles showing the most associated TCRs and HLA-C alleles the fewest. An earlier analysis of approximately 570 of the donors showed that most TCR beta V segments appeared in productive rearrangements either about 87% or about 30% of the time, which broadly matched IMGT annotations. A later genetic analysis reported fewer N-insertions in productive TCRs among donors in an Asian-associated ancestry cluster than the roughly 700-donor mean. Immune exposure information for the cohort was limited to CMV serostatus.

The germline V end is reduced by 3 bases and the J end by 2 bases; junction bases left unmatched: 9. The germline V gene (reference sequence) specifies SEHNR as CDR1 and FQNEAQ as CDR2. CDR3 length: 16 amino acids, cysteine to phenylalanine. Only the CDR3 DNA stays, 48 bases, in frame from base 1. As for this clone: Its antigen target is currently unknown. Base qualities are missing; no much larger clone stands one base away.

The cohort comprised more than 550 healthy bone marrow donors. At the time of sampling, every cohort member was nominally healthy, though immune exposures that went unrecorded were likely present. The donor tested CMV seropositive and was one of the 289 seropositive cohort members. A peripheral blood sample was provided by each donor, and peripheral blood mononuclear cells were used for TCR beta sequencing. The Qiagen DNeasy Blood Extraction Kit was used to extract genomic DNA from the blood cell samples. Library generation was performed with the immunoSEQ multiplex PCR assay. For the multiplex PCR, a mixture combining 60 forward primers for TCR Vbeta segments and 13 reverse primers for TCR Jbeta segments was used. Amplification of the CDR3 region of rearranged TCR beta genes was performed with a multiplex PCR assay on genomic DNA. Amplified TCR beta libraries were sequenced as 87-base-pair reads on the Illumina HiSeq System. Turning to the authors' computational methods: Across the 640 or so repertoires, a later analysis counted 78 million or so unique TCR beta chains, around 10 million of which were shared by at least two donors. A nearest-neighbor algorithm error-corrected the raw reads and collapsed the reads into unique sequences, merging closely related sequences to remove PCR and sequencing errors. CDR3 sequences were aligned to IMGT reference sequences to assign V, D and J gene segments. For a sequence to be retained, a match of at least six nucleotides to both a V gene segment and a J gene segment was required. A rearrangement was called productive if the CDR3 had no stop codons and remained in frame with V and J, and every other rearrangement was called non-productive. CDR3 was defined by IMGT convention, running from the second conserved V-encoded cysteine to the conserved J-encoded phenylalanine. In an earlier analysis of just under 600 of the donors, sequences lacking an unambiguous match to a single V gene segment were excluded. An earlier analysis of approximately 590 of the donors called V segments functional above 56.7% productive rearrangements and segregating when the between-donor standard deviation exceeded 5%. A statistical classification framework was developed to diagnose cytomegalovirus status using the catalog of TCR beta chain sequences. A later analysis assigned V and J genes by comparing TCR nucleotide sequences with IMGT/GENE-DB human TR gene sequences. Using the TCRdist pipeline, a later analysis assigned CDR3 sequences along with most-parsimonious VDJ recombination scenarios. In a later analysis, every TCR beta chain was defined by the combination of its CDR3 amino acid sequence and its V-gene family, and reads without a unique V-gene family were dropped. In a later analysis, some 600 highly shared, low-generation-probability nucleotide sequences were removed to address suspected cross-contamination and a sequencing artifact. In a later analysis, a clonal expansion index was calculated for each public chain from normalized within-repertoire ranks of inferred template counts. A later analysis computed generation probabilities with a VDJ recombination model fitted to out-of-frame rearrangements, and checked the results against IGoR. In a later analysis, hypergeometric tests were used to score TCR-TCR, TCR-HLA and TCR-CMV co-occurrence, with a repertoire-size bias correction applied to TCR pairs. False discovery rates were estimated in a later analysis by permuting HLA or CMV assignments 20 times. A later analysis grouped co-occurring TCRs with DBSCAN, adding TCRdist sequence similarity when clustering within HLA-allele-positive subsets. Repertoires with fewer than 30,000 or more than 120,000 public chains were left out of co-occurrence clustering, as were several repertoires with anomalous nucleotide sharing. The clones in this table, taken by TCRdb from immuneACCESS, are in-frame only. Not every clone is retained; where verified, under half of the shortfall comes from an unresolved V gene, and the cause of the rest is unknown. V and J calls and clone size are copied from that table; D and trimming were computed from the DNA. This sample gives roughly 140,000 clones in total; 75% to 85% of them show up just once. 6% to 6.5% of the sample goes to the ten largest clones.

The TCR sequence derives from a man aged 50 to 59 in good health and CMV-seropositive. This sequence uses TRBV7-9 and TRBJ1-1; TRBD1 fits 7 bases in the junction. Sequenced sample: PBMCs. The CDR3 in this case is CASSFGTVASNTEAFF. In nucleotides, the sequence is TGTGCCAGCAGCTTCGGGACAGTGGCATCAAACACTGAAGCTTTCTTT. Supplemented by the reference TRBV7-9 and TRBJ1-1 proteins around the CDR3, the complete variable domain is DTGVSQNPRHKITKRGQNVTFRCDPISEHNRLYWYRQTLGQGPEFLTYFQNEAQLEKSRLLSDRFSAERPKGSFSTLEIQRTEQGDSAMYLCASSFGTVASNTEAFFGQGTRLTVV.